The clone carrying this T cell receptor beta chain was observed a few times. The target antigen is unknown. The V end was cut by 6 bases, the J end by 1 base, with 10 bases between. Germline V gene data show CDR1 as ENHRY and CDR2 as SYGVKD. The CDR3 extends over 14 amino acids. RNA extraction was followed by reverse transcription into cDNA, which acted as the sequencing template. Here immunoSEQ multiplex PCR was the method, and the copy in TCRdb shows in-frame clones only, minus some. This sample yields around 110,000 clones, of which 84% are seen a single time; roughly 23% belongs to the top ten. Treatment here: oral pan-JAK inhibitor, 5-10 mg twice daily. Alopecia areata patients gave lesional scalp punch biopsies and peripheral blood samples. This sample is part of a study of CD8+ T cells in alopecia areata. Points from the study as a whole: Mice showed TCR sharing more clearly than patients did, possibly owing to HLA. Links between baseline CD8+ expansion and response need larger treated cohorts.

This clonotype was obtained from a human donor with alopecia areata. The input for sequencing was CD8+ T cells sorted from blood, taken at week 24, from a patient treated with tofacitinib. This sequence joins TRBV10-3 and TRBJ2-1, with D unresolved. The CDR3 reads CAISQDGSYNEQFF. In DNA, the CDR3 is TGTGCCATCAGCCAGGACGGATCCTACAATGAGCAGTTCTTC.